The entry that follows covers one T cell receptor (beta chain) sequence. Its antigen is currently unknown. CDR3 length: 14 residues. V lost 2 bases and J lost 8; bases outside the gene matches: 4. Germline V gene data show CDR1 as KGHSH and CDR2 as LQKENI. Profiling relied on immunoSEQ multiplex PCR, and the TCRdb table lists in-frame clones only, not all of them. The repertoire holds some 19,000 clones, with 75% to 85% as singletons. This sample is part of a study of OX40 agonist ivuxolimab in advanced cancers. Points from the study as a whole: In CD8+ T cells, expanded clones were on average more numerous than in CD4+.

The input for sequencing was CD4+ or CD8+ T cells sorted from blood, taken in a trial of the OX40 agonist ivuxolimab. The genes are TRBV18 and TRBJ1-2; TRBD1 aligns across 11 bases. This TCR came from an adult with an advanced solid tumor such as melanoma, head and neck, liver or kidney cancer. CDR3 protein: CASSPGQGAYGYTF. As DNA, the CDR3 is TGTGCCAGCTCACCAGGACAGGGGGCTTACGGCTACACCTTC.